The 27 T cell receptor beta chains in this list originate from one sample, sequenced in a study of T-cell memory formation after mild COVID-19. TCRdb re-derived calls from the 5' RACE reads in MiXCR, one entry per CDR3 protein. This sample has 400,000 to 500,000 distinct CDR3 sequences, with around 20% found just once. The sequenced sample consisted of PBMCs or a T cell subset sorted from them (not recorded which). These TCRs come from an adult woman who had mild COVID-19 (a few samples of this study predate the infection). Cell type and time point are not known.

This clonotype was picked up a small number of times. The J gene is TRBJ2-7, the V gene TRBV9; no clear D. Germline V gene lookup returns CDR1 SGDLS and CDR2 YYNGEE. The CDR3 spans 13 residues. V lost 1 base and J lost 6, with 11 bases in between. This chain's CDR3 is CASSVNLQGEQYF. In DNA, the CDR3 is TGTGCCAGCAGCGTAAACTTACAAGGCGAGCAGTACTTC.

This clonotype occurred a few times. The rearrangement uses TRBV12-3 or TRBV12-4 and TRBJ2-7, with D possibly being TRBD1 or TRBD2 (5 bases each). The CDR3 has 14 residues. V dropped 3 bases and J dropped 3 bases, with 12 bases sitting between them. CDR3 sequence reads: CASSLVQGVYEQYF. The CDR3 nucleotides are TGTGCCAGCAGTTTGGTGCAGGGAGTCTACGAGCAGTACTTC.

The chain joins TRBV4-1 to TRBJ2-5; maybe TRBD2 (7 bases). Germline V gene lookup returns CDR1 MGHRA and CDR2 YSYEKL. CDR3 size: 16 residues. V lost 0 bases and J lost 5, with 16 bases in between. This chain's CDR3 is CASSQEPGGWGETQYF. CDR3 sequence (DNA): TGCGCCAGCAGCCAAGAACCGGGGGGCTGGGGGGAGACCCAGTACTTC.

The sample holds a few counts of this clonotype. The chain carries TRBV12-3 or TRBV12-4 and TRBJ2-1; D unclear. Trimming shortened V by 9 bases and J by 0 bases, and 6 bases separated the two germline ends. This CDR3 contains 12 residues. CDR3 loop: CARVISYNEQFF. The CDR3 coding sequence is TGTGCCAGGGTAATCTCCTACAATGAGCAGTTCTTC.

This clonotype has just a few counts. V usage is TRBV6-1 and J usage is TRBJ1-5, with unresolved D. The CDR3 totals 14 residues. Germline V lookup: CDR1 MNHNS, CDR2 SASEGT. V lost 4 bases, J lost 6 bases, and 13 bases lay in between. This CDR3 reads CASSAEEASQPQHF. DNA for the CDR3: TGTGCCAGCAGTGCGGAGGAGGCCAGTCAGCCCCAGCATTTT.

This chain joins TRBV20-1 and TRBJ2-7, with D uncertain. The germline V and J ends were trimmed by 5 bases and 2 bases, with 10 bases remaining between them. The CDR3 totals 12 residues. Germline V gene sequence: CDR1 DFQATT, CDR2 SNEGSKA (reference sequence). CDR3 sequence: CSARRLTYEQYF. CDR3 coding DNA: TGCAGTGCTCGTAGACTGACCTACGAGCAGTACTTC.

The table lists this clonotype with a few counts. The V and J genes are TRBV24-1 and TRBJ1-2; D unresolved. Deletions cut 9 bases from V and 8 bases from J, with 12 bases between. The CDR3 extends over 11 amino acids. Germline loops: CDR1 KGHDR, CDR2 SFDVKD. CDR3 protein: CATYGGEGYTF. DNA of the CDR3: TGTGCCACCTACGGCGGCGAAGGCTACACCTTC.

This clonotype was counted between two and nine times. The CDR3 DNA reads TGTGCCAGCAGTCCCAGATCTAGCGGATATTACGAGCAGTACTTC. Its protein product is CASSPRSSGYYEQYF. This rearrangement joins TRBV27 to TRBJ2-7; TRBD2 matches at 7 bases. The CDR3 is 15 residues long. Per germline, CDR1 MNHEY and CDR2 SMNVEV (reference sequence). The junction had 11 bases not matched to a gene; V was cut back by 5 bases and J by 4 bases.

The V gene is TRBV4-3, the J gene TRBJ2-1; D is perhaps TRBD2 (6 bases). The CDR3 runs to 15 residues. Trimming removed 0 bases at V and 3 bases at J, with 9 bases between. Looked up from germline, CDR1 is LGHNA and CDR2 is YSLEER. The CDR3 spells CASSQDPGDYNEQFF. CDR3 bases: TGCGCCAGCAGCCAAGATCCGGGGGACTACAATGAGCAGTTCTTC.

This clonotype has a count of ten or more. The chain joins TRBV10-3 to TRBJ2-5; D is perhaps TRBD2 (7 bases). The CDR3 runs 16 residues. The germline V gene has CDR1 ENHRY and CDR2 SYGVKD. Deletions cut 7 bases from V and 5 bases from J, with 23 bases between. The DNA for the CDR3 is TGTGCCATCACCGACAGGACTAGTGCGGCGCCGGAGACCCAGTACTTC. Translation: CAITDRTSAAPETQYF.

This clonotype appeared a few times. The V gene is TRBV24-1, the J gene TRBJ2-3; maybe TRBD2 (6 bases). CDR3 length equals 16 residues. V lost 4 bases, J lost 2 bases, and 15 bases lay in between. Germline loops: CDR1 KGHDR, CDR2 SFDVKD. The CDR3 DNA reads TGTGCCACCAGTGACTACTCCCGGGACTCCACAGATACGCAGTATTTT. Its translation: CATSDYSRDSTDTQYF.

CDR3 sequence: CATTDRGNQPQHF. As DNA, the CDR3 is TGTGCCACTACGGACAGGGGTAATCAGCCCCAGCATTTT. The gene calls are TRBV19 and TRBJ1-5, with TRBD1 matching over 9 bases. Unmatched junction bases numbered 5, after V lost 10 bases and J lost 4 bases. Germline CDR1 LNHDA, CDR2 SQIVND (reference sequence). CDR3 size: 13 residues.

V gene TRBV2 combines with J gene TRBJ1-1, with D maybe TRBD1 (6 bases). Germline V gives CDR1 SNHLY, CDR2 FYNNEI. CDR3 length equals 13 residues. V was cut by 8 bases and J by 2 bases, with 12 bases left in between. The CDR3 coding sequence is TGTGCCAGCCGGACAGATTTCAACACTGAAGCTTTCTTT. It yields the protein CASRTDFNTEAFF.

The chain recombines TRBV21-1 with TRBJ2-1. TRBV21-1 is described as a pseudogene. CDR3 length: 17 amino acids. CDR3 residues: CASRETVVMSSYNEQFF. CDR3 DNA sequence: TGTGCCAGCAGAGAAACAGTGGTTATGAGCTCCTACAATGAGCAGTTCTTC.

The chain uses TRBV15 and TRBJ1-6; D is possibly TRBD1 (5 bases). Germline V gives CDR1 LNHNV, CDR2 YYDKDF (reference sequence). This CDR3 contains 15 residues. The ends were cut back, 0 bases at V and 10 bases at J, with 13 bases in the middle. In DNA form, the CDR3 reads TGTGCCACCAGCAGAGATGAGGGGCTTGGCTCACCCCTCCACTTT. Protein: CATSRDEGLGSPLHF.

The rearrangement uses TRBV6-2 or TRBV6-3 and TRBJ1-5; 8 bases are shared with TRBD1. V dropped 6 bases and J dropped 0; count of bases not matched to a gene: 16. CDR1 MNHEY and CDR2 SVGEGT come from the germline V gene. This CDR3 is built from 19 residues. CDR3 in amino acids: CASRDTGGRGPSSNQPQHF. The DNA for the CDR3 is TGTGCCAGCAGAGACACGGGAGGCAGGGGGCCGAGTAGCAATCAGCCCCAGCATTTT.

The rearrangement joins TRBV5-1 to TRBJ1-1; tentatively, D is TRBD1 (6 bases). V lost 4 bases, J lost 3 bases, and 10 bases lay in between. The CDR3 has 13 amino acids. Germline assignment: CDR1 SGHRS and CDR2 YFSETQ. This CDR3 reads CASSTAGDTEAFF. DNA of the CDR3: TGCGCCAGCAGCACGGCAGGGGACACTGAAGCTTTCTTT.

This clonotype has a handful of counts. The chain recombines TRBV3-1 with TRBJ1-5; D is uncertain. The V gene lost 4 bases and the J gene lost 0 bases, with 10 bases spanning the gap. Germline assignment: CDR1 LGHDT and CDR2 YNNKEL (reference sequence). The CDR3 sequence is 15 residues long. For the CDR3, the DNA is TGTGCCAGCAGCCCAGGAATTCATAGCAATCAGCCCCAGCATTTT. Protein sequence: CASSPGIHSNQPQHF.

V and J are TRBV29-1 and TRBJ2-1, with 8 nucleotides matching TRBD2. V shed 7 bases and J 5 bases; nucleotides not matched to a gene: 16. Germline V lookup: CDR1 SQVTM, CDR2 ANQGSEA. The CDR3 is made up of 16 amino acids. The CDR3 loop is CSARTSLGTGNNEQFF. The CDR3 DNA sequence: TGCAGCGCTCGGACTAGCCTGGGCACGGGGAACAATGAGCAGTTCTTC.

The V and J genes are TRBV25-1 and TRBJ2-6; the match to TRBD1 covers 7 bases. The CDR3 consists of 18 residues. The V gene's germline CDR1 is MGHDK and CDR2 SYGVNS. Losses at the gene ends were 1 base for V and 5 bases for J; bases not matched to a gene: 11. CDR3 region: CASSELGTALSRANVLTF. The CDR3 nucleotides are TGTGCCAGCAGTGAATTGGGGACAGCCCTATCGCGGGCCAACGTCCTGACTTTC.

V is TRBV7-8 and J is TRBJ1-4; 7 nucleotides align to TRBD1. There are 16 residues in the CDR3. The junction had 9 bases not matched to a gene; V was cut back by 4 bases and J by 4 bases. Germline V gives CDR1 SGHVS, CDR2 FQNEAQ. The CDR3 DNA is TGTGCCAGCAGCTCCTCAGGGGGACTGGGTAATGAAAAACTGTTTTTT. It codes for CASSSSGGLGNEKLFF.

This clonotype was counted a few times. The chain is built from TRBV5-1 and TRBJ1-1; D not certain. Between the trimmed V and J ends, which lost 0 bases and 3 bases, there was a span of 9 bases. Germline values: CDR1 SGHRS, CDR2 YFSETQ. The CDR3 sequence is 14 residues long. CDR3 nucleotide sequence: TGCGCCAGCAGCTTGGTTACGAGGGACACTGAAGCTTTCTTT. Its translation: CASSLVTRDTEAFF.

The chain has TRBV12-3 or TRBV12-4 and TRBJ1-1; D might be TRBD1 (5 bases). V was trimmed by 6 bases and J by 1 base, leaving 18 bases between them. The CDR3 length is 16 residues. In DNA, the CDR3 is TGTGCCAGCAGCGTGGCAACGGGCGGGGGGAACACTGAAGCTTTCTTT. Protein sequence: CASSVATGGGNTEAFF.

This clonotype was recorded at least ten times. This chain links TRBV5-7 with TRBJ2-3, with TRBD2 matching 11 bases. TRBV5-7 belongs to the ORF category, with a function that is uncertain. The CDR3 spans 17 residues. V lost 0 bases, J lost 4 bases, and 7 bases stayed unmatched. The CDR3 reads CASSLASSSGGADTQYF. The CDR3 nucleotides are TGTGCCAGCAGCTTGGCCAGTAGTAGCGGGGGGGCAGATACGCAGTATTTT.

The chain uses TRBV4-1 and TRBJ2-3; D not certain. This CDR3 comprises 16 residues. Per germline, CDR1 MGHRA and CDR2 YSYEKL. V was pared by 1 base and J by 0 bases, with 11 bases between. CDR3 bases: TGCGCCAGCAGCCAAGGGATGGTACCCAGCACAGATACGCAGTATTTT. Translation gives CASSQGMVPSTDTQYF.

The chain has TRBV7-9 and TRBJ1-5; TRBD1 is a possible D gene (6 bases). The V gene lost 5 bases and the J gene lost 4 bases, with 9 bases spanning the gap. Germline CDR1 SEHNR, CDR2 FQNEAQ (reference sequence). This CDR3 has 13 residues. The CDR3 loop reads CASSGRGNQPQHF. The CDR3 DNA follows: TGTGCCAGCAGCGGCAGGGGTAATCAGCCCCAGCATTTT.

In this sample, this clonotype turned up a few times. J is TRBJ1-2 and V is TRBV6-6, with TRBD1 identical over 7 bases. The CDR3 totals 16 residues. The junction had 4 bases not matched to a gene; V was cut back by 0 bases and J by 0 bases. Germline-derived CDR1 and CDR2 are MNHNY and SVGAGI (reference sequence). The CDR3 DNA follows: TGTGCCAGCAGTTACTCAACGGGGACAGCTAACTATGGCTACACCTTC. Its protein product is CASSYSTGTANYGYTF.